This entry concerns a single T cell receptor (beta chain). Focal radiation with ipilimumab CTLA-4 blockade was given to patients with chemo-refractory metastatic non-small-cell lung cancer. CDR1 is SGHTA and CDR2 is FQGNSA in the germline V gene. Trimming shortened V by 1 base and J by 4 bases, and 7 bases separated the two germline ends. This CDR3 has 14 residues. Profiled with immunoSEQ multiplex PCR; TCRdb holds only in-frame clones, not every one. The repertoire consists of about 51,000 clones, with 79% occurring once and the leading ten covering 8.5%. This sample was included in a study of radiotherapy plus CTLA-4 blockade in lung cancer.

This sequence originates from a human donor with non-small cell lung cancer who had a complete response to radiotherapy plus ipilimumab. Sequenced here: peripheral blood, sampled from a patient treated with radiotherapy plus ipilimumab. The chain links TRBV7-2 to TRBJ2-2; D is unclear. The CDR3 nucleotides read TGTGCCAGCAGCTTAGGGCATGGCACCGGGGAGCTGTTTTTT. Protein product: CASSLGHGTGELFF.